These 4 T cell receptor beta chains were all obtained from the same sample, sequenced in a study of blood T cell repertoires in COVID-19. The repertoire was sequenced with immunoSEQ multiplex PCR; TCRdb's copy has only in-frame clones and lacks some. In the table there are about 380,000 clones, roughly 77% of which are singletons. Sample: peripheral blood. Receptor source: a human donor with acute or convalescent COVID-19. The donor label of this sample is uncertain.

This clone has a single count. The V call is TRBV9, the J call TRBJ2-7; 8 bases match TRBD1. This CDR3 contains 13 residues. Looked up from germline, CDR1 is SGDLS and CDR2 is YYNGEE. J lost 6 bases, V lost 2 bases, and 4 bases had no gene match. The CDR3 bases are TGTGCCAGCAGCGTGCAGGGGGCTACCGAGCAGTACTTC. Its protein product is CASSVQGATEQYF.

The rearrangement uses TRBV4-1 and TRBJ2-1; TRBD2 matches 9 bases. This CDR3 contains 14 residues. CDR1 MGHRA and CDR2 YSYEKL come from the germline V gene. The J segment lost 7 bases and the V segment lost 5 bases, leaving 6 bases of the junction unmatched. CDR3 coding DNA: TGCGCCAGCAGCTCCGGGACTAGCTATAATGAGCAGTTCTTC. Translated, it gives CASSSGTSYNEQFF.

The chain recombines TRBV5-8 with TRBJ1-1; 9 nucleotides agree with TRBD1. Germline lookup yields CDR1 SGHTS and CDR2 YDEGEE. Trimming at V came to 6 bases and at J to 5 bases, leaving 20 bases not matched to a gene. The CDR3 extends over 18 amino acids. In DNA, the CDR3 is TGTGCCAGCACCCCGGACGGCTCTGGGCGGGACAGGGAGACTGAAGCTTTCTTT. Protein sequence: CASTPDGSGRDRETEAFF.

The V and J genes are TRBV27 and TRBJ1-1; 7 bases align to TRBD1. Germline CDR1 reads MNHEY; CDR2 reads SMNVEV (reference sequence). The junction had 9 bases not matched to a gene; V was cut back by 2 bases and J by 6 bases. The CDR3 covers 15 residues. CDR3 region: CASSLLEGARSEAFF. DNA of the CDR3: TGTGCCAGCAGTTTACTCGAGGGGGCAAGGTCTGAAGCTTTCTTT.